The 25 T cell receptor beta chains presented below share a single source sample, sequenced in a study of cytomegalovirus exposure and HLA in healthy donors. 60 Vbeta and 13 Jbeta primers were used in PCR. TCRdb's copy holds only in-frame clones and misses some; the assay was immunoSEQ multiplex PCR. The table includes approximately 150,000 clones, roughly 80% detected once. Sequencing input: PBMCs. The receptors derive from a boy aged 2 to 10 in good health and CMV-seronegative.

The rearrangement links TRBV5-4 to TRBJ2-5; 9 nucleotides line up with TRBD1. V lost 4 bases, J lost 5 bases, and 9 bases stayed unmatched. The CDR3 is 15 residues long. Germline-derived CDR1 and CDR2 are SGHNT and YYREEE (reference sequence). CDR3 sequence reads: CASSQDRGVLETQYF. The CDR3 bases are TGTGCCAGCAGCCAAGACAGGGGGGTGCTTGAGACCCAGTACTTC.

V usage is TRBV13 and J usage is TRBJ2-2; the D is unclear. The CDR3 has 11 amino acids. CDR1 and CDR2 from the germline V gene are PRHDT and FYEKMQ (reference sequence). V dropped 3 bases and J dropped 6 bases, with 2 bases sitting between them. CDR3 in DNA: TGTGCCAGCAGCTTCTCCGGGGAGCTGTTTTTT. Protein sequence: CASSFSGELFF.

The chain combines TRBV7-2 with TRBJ1-2; D gene unclear. CDR1 SGHTA and CDR2 FQGNSA come from the germline V gene. The ends were cut back, 1 base at V and 2 bases at J, with 5 bases in the middle. This CDR3 comprises 13 residues. The CDR3 bases are TGTGCCAGCAGCTTAGACGGGAACTATGGCTACACCTTC. Amino acid sequence: CASSLDGNYGYTF.

V usage is TRBV6-5 and J usage is TRBJ1-6; a possible D gene is TRBD1 (6 bases). The CDR3 has 15 residues. Trimming shortened V by 2 bases and J by 7 bases, and 12 bases separated the two germline ends. Per germline, CDR1 MNHEY and CDR2 SVGAGI. The CDR3, as DNA: TGTGCCAGCAGTTACGGAAAGGGGGGGAATTCACCCCTCCACTTT. It codes for CASSYGKGGNSPLHF.

This clone was seen more than once but under ten times. The gene calls are TRBV7-2 and TRBJ1-6; TRBD1 matches 10 bases. The CDR3 is 15 residues long. Germline assignment: CDR1 SGHTA and CDR2 FQGNSA. V gave up 5 bases and J gave up 10 bases; unmatched junction bases: 8. CDR3 coding DNA: TGTGCCAGCAGCCCCCTCGGACAGGGGGGCTCACCCCTCCACTTT. It encodes CASSPLGQGGSPLHF.

The rearrangement links TRBV5-1 to TRBJ2-7; no definite D call. The CDR3 loop spans 15 amino acids. Trimming cost V 1 base and J 1 base, with 12 bases left between them. CDR1 is SGHRS, CDR2 YFSETQ, per germline. CDR3 residues: CASSLNYPRSYEQYF. CDR3 DNA: TGCGCCAGCAGCTTGAATTACCCGAGGTCCTACGAGCAGTACTTC.

In this sample, this clone turned up once. The chain carries TRBV5-4 and TRBJ2-3; the D gene is possibly TRBD1 (6 bases). Germline V gene sequence: CDR1 SGHNT, CDR2 YYREEE (reference sequence). The CDR3 is 15 residues long. Trimming stripped 2 bases from V and 6 bases from J, with 16 bases between. CDR3 coding DNA: TGTGCCAGCAGCTTCCACCCAGGGGTGCGGGATACGCAGTATTTT. Its translation: CASSFHPGVRDTQYF.

About this clone: An end of the junction does not agree with germline; a read error may underlie this. J is TRBJ1-1 and V is TRBV7-9; 9 bases align to TRBD1. Germline assignment: CDR1 SEHNR and CDR2 FQNEAQ (reference sequence). The CDR3 has 17 amino acids. The DNA for the CDR3 is TGTTCCAGCAGCTCACCCGCGGCCAGGGACAGGGTCACTGAAGCTTTCTTT. Its translation: CSSSSPAARDRVTEAFF.

A remark on this clone: Other DNA sequences in this specimen translate into the identical CDR3. The chain couples TRBV2 to TRBJ1-5; 8 nucleotides match TRBD1. The CDR3 runs to 14 residues. Germline V lookup: CDR1 SNHLY, CDR2 FYNNEI. The V gene end was trimmed by 6 bases and the J gene end by 2 bases; junction bases not matched to a gene: 3. The CDR3 region has the DNA TGTGCCAGCAGCGAGGGACAGGGCAATCAGCCCCAGCATTTT. Translated, it gives CASSEGQGNQPQHF.

There are a few counts of this clone. This chain uses TRBV10-3 with TRBJ2-5; D call uncertain. The ends were cut back, 6 bases at V and 2 bases at J, with 7 bases in the middle. Germline assignment: CDR1 ENHRY and CDR2 SYGVKD. The CDR3 runs 12 residues. CDR3 coding DNA: TGTGCCATCAGGGGCCGACAAGAGACCCAGTACTTC. Amino acids: CAIRGRQETQYF.

The V gene is TRBV5-1, the J gene TRBJ2-5; D might be TRBD1 (5 bases). Trimming removed 2 bases from V and 2 bases from J, with 10 bases in between. The CDR3 consists of 14 residues. Germline lookup yields CDR1 SGHRS and CDR2 YFSETQ. CDR3 loop: CASSLPDRQETQYF. In nucleotides, the CDR3 is TGCGCCAGCAGCTTACCCGACAGACAAGAGACCCAGTACTTC.

The chain recombines TRBV12-5 with TRBJ1-1; D possibly corresponds to TRBD1 (5 bases). V lost 7 bases and J 5 bases, leaving 8 bases between the germline ends. There are 11 residues in the CDR3. Looked up from germline, CDR1 is LGHNT and CDR2 is FRNRAP. The CDR3 DNA is TGTGCTAGTGAAGGGGTGACTGAAGCTTTCTTT. This encodes CASEGVTEAFF.

The chain recombines TRBV28 with TRBJ1-5; D remains ambiguous. Trimming removed 6 bases from V and 8 bases from J, with 20 bases in between. The CDR3 runs 15 residues. Germline CDR1 MDHEN, CDR2 SYDVKM. CDR3 coding DNA: TGTGCCAGCAGGATTACTGGCCCAGCGGGCGAGCCCCAGCATTTT. This translates into CASRITGPAGEPQHF.

This clone occurred a few times. J is TRBJ2-5 and V is TRBV11-3, with 7 bases lining up with TRBD2. CDR1 is SGHNT, CDR2 YENEEA, per germline. V was pared by 5 bases and J by 2 bases, with 2 bases of the junction left unmatched. CDR3 length equals 13 residues. The CDR3 sequence is CASSLGGQETQYF. The CDR3 DNA sequence: TGTGCCAGCAGCCTGGGGGGGCAAGAGACCCAGTACTTC.

The V call is TRBV7-9, the J call TRBJ2-3, with 7 bases matching TRBD1. The CDR3 is 15 amino acids. Germline-derived CDR1 and CDR2 are SEHNR and FQNEAQ (reference sequence). The V segment lost 5 bases and the J segment 1 base; nucleotides outside the gene matches: 6. The CDR3 loop reads CASSRDRERTDTQYF. In DNA, the CDR3 is TGTGCCAGCAGCCGGGACAGAGAGCGCACAGATACGCAGTATTTT.

This chain links TRBV10-3 with TRBJ1-1; possible D gene TRBD1, 6 bases. Between the trimmed V and J ends, which lost 6 bases and 11 bases, there was a span of 13 bases. CDR1 is ENHRY, CDR2 SYGVKD, per germline. This CDR3 comprises 11 residues. The CDR3 coding sequence is TGTGCCATCAGGGTTCAGGGGTTCGCTTTCTTT. This gives the protein CAIRVQGFAFF.

This chain joins TRBV19 and TRBJ1-2; tentatively, D is TRBD1 (6 bases). Per the germline V gene, CDR1 is LNHDA and CDR2 is SQIVND (reference sequence). The CDR3 covers 15 residues. V shed 2 bases and J shed 5 bases, with 15 bases lying between them. The CDR3 loop is CASSISGGAVYGYTF. CDR3 DNA sequence: TGTGCCAGTAGTATATCGGGGGGCGCGGTTTATGGCTACACCTTC.

In its sample, this clone was seen a few times. The V gene is TRBV27, the J gene TRBJ2-4, with D perhaps matching TRBD2 (6 bases). V lost 5 bases, J lost 3 bases, and 14 bases lay in between. This CDR3 is 15 amino acids long. In germline, CDR1 is MNHEY, CDR2 SMNVEV (reference sequence). The CDR3 spells CASSPLGGSKNIQYF. DNA of the CDR3: TGTGCCAGCAGTCCCCTCGGGGGTAGCAAAAACATTCAGTACTTC.

V usage is TRBV18 and J usage is TRBJ2-1, with 8 bases identical to TRBD2. Germline assignment: CDR1 KGHSH and CDR2 LQKENI. Trimming removed 4 bases from V and 9 bases from J; junction bases left unmatched: 11. The CDR3 totals 15 residues. This CDR3 reads CASSQGAGVIVEQFF. For the CDR3, the DNA is TGTGCCAGCTCACAAGGAGCGGGAGTCATTGTTGAGCAGTTCTTC.

V usage is TRBV27 and J usage is TRBJ1-2; TRBD1 is a possible D gene (6 bases). V lost 4 bases to trimming and J lost 5 bases, with 14 bases between them. The germline gives CDR1 MNHEY, CDR2 SMNVEV (reference sequence). This CDR3 is built from 14 residues. CDR3 residues: CASSSPDSKYGYTF. The DNA of the CDR3 is TGTGCCAGCAGTTCCCCGGACAGCAAATATGGCTACACCTTC.

The chain recombines TRBV6-1 with TRBJ2-3; D is perhaps TRBD2 (5 bases). The CDR3 has 16 residues. V was pared by 2 bases and J by 6 bases, with 18 bases between. Per germline, CDR1 MNHNS and CDR2 SASEGT. The CDR3 DNA reads TGTGCCAGCAGTGAATCTAAGGGATCGCTAGCCGATACGCAGTATTTT. Its protein is CASSESKGSLADTQYF.

This rearrangement joins TRBV9 to TRBJ2-3; no definite D call. The CDR3 totals 16 residues. Trimming stripped 3 bases from V and 0 bases from J, with 14 bases between. Germline assignment: CDR1 SGDLS and CDR2 YYNGEE. Here the CDR3 DNA reads TGTGCCAGCAGCGGACTCAGCAGATCTAGCACAGATACGCAGTATTTT. Encoded protein: CASSGLSRSSTDTQYF.

This clone has a handful of counts. J is TRBJ1-5 and V is TRBV4-1; 8 nucleotides agree with TRBD1. The CDR3 consists of 16 residues. With 0 bases clipped from V and 3 bases from J, the junction kept 4 bases outside the gene matches. CDR1 is MGHRA and CDR2 is YSYEKL in the germline V gene. The CDR3 DNA reads TGCGCCAGCAGCCAAGATGTGGACAGGGCCAATCAGCCCCAGCATTTT. Its translation is CASSQDVDRANQPQHF.

V and J are TRBV6-6 and TRBJ1-6; D unclear. From germline, CDR1 is MNHNY and CDR2 SVGAGI (reference sequence). V gave up 0 bases and J gave up 7 bases, with 13 bases separating them. CDR3 length: 16 amino acids. The CDR3 DNA reads as TGTGCCAGCAGTTACTCTTGGAGGACCGGGAATTCACCCCTCCACTTT. Its translation is CASSYSWRTGNSPLHF.

The chain recombines TRBV11-2 with TRBJ2-3; 7 nucleotides match TRBD1. The germline gives CDR1 SGHAT, CDR2 FQNNGV. This CDR3 comprises 15 residues. Trimming took 5 bases from V and 2 from J; bases not matched to a gene: 7. CDR3 coding DNA: TGTGCCAGCAGCGACACCGGGACAGTCACAGATACGCAGTATTTT. Translated: CASSDTGTVTDTQYF.